This TCR beta chain was sequenced in a study of cytomegalovirus exposure and HLA in healthy donors (dated by TCRdb to 2017 to 2019). As for the study more broadly: In an earlier analysis of roughly 590 of the donors, under 300 Gb of sequence data and 100 million or so unique TCR beta sequences from 150 million to 200 million T cells were reported. An early release covering roughly 640 HLA-typed donors comprised about 290 gigabases of sequencing data and tens of millions of unique TCR sequences. Among the roughly 400 genotyped donors, approximately 81% belonged to the genetic ancestry cluster associated with self-reported Caucasian donors. The study aimed to test whether signatures of past pathogen exposure could be identified by cataloging public T cell receptors. The study used immunosequencing to profile the T cell repertoires of hundreds of subjects and linked those repertoires to cytomegalovirus serostatus. Along with the approximately 700-subject first cohort, a separate validation cohort of over a hundred different subjects was used. High-throughput TCR immunosequencing, statistical association of individual TCRs with disease status, and machine learning were combined to predict cytomegalovirus infection status. A later analysis re-analyzed previously published TCR beta repertoires from 550 to 700 donors and added high-resolution HLA genotyping to study TCR occurrence patterns. The later analysis used no new phenotypic data to find candidate immune exposures, relying instead on TCR beta sequences and their occurrence across donors. An earlier analysis of 450 to 750 of the donors used high-throughput TCR beta sequencing to judge whether each TCR beta V gene segment behaved as functional or pseudogenic. Donor age, sex, ethnicity and CMV serostatus were compiled alongside the repertoire data. A later genetic analysis took genome-wide SNP genotypes for about 55% of the roughly 700 donors and used that subset as a discovery cohort. Every repertoire in the discovery cohort had been generated on one and the same sequencing platform. HLA typing covered class I and class II loci at four-digit resolution. Typing coverage varied by locus: about 620-630 donors for A, B, C, DRB1 and DQB1; roughly 500 for DQA1; more than 600 for DPA1; roughly 470 for DPB1. Several DR-DQ haplotypes were handled as single units for association and clustering because linkage in the cohort was strong. Among about 400 genotyped donors of the cohort, an average of about 220,000 unique TCR beta nucleotide sequences was sequenced per donor, of which about 19% were non-productive. The investigation overall reported the following: In an earlier analysis of around 500 of the donors, most TCR beta V segments appeared in productive rearrangements about 87% or about 30% of the time, broadly matching IMGT annotations. A further reported finding was that TCR beta sequences accurately predicted the HLA-A and HLA-B alleles for most subjects in the first cohort. In vitro tests confirmed that a few of the cytomegalovirus-associated TCR beta chains recognize cytomegalovirus antigens. The authors suggested that the approach could potentially be generalized to other disease states and immunological phenotypes. When HLA alleles, especially DR and DQ, strongly co-occurred, attributing TCR associations to individual alleles was difficult. Because counts were too low, seventeen rarely observed V segments, including chromosome 9 orphons, were left out of the earlier analysis of 587 of the donors. A total of roughly 160 TCR beta chains were listed by the study as associated with cytomegalovirus. A later analysis reported that several top co-occurrence clusters appeared linked to parvovirus B19, influenza, CMV and Epstein-Barr virus. At a false discovery rate of 0.05, a later analysis linked about 17,000 TCR beta sequences to specific HLA alleles. Some IMGT-functional V segments, including TRBV6-2 and TRBV6-3, could not be distinguished by the 87-base-pair reads and were therefore excluded. The classifier was reported to diagnose cytomegalovirus status with high specificity and sensitivity in both the original and validation cohorts. Presence/absence analyses assumed roughly uniform sequencing depth across donors, an assumption that may not hold. Most TCR sequences were observed very rarely across donors, whereas some public TCRs were present in many individuals. In a later analysis, HLA-associated TCR beta chains showed more clonal expansion and lower generation probabilities than non-associated chains that were equally common. Linkage disequilibrium might explain the correlated functional status among segregating V segments, but an unknown experimental factor could not be excluded. In a later genetic analysis, fewer N-insertions in productive TCRs were reported among donors in an Asian-associated ancestry cluster than the roughly 700-donor mean. A later genetic analysis associated a missense DCLRE1C variant with V-gene and J-gene trimming of TCR beta chains, and an independent cohort replicated the association. The cohort was sequenced for TCR beta chains only, and without alpha or paired-chain data the features that could be detected were limited. In a later analysis, most CMV-associated TCR beta chains were found to appear HLA-restricted, with HLA associations seemingly driven largely by CMV exposure. According to a later analysis, TCR association rates differed among HLA loci, with DRB1 alleles showing the most associated TCRs and HLA-C alleles showing the fewest. A group of highly shared sequence variants was considered likely to be a technical artifact of the sequencing pipeline. Immune exposure information for the cohort was limited to CMV serostatus. Because some donors lacked HLA typing at each locus, the association tests relied only on the typed subset.

V ends up 1 base short and J 5 bases short, with an unmatched junction base count of 0. Taken from cysteine to phenylalanine, the CDR3 has 13 residues. The sequence is cut down to CDR3 DNA, 39 bases in frame from base 1. CDR1 SGDLS and CDR2 YYNGEE are derived from the germline V gene. The cohort consisted of 666 healthy bone marrow donors. All cohort members were sampled while nominally healthy, although unrecorded immune exposures were likely present. The donor was CMV seronegative and belonged to the group of around 350 seronegative cohort members. A peripheral blood sample was provided by each donor, and peripheral blood mononuclear cells were used for TCR beta sequencing. The Qiagen DNeasy Blood Extraction Kit was used to extract genomic DNA from the blood cell samples. The library was obtained by the immunoSEQ multiplex PCR assay. For the multiplex PCR, a mixture combining 60 forward primers for TCR Vbeta segments and 13 reverse primers for TCR Jbeta segments was used. A multiplex PCR assay on genomic DNA amplified the CDR3 region of rearranged TCR beta genes. On the Illumina HiSeq System, the amplified TCR beta libraries were sequenced as 87-base-pair reads. From the authors' description of their analysis: In a later analysis, tens of millions of unique TCR beta chains were counted across the approximately 620 repertoires, and roughly 11 million of these chains were shared by at least two donors. To remove PCR and sequencing errors, raw reads were error-corrected and collapsed into unique sequences using a nearest-neighbor algorithm that merged closely related sequences. V, D and J gene segments were assigned by aligning CDR3 sequences to IMGT reference sequences. For a sequence to be retained, a match of at least six nucleotides was required to both a V gene segment and a J gene segment. Rearrangements were called productive when the CDR3 lacked stop codons and stayed in frame with V and J; all others were non-productive. Following IMGT convention, CDR3 was defined as the stretch from the second conserved V-encoded cysteine to the conserved J-encoded phenylalanine. In an earlier analysis of more than 550 of the donors, sequences lacking an unambiguous match to a single V gene segment were excluded. In an earlier analysis of approximately 590 of the donors, a V segment was called functional when productive rearrangements were above 56.7%, and segregating when the standard deviation between donors exceeded 5%. To diagnose cytomegalovirus status from the catalog of TCR beta chain sequences, a statistical classification framework was built. In a later analysis, V and J genes were assigned by comparing TCR nucleotide sequences against IMGT/GENE-DB human TR gene sequences. A later analysis assigned CDR3 sequences and most-parsimonious VDJ recombination scenarios with the TCRdist pipeline. In a later analysis, each TCR beta chain was defined by its CDR3 amino acid sequence together with its V-gene family, and reads lacking a unique V-gene family were excluded. In a later analysis, 450 to 600 highly shared, low-generation-probability nucleotide sequences were removed to address suspected cross-contamination and a sequencing artifact. In a later analysis, a clonal expansion index for each public chain was calculated from normalized within-repertoire ranks of inferred template counts. In a later analysis, generation probabilities were computed using a VDJ recombination model fitted to out-of-frame rearrangements, and the results were checked against IGoR. Hypergeometric tests were used in a later analysis to score TCR-TCR, TCR-HLA and TCR-CMV co-occurrence, with a repertoire-size bias correction applied to the TCR pairs. In a later analysis, false discovery rates were estimated by permuting HLA or CMV assignments 20 times. In a later analysis, co-occurring TCRs were grouped using DBSCAN, and TCRdist sequence similarity was added for clustering within HLA-allele-positive subsets. Repertoires with fewer than 30,000 or more than 120,000 public chains were left out of co-occurrence clustering, as were roughly five repertoires with anomalous nucleotide sharing. Sourced from immuneACCESS, this table was stored by TCRdb with only in-frame sequences that have V and J called. A share of the clones is absent; for the studies checked, an unresolved V gene accounts for under half, and the remainder has no known explanation. V and J calls and clone size follow that table, whereas D and trimming were derived from the DNA. The sample data list some 99,000 clones, and 76% of these were observed just once. The ten top clones hold 1.5% to 2% of the sample.

Concerning this clone: The antigen it recognizes is unknown. No base qualities exist here, and no much larger clone lies one base off it.

The sample comprised PBMCs. Recombination joined TRBV9 with TRBJ2-1; 7 bases in the junction line up with TRBD2. The clonotype originates from a man aged 35 to 55 in good health and CMV-seronegative. The CDR3 loop reads CASSVSGDNEQFF. Here is the DNA: TGTGCCAGCAGCGTAAGCGGGGACAATGAGCAGTTCTTC.